This T cell receptor (beta chain) was identified in a study of blood T cell repertoires in COVID-19 (TCRdb year 2020). Study-wide context: Samples covering the acute and convalescent phases of COVID-19 were provided by collaborators in the United States, Italy and Spain. The material from the prospective study consisted of cDNA or gDNA derived from T cells, B-cell-depleted T cells, or PBMCs. Subjects who had been exposed to COVID-19, were actively infected with it, or had recovered from it provided the deeply sampled blood TCRbeta repertoires that made up the dataset. A freely available public database, intended as a resource for researchers studying the immune response to SARS-CoV-2, is where the repertoires were released. Samples came from the ongoing ImmuneRACE study (first 160 participants) plus 1,254 subjects from 6 global collaborators. A de-identified subject ID, COVID-19 status, age in years and sex were almost always included in the sample metadata. Where HLA class I and class II types were available, the types were taken from metadata supplied by the sample provider, not from assay-based typing. Study-wide conclusions, independent of this receptor: Clinical and demographic metadata were provided uncurated, with the amount varying by source and participant.

CDR1 WNHNN and CDR2 SYGVQD are derived from the germline V gene (reference sequence). Unmatched junction bases come to 5, with V trimmed by 5 bases and J by 3 bases. The CDR3 has 15 amino acids, counting the end cysteine and phenylalanine. The read is trimmed to its CDR3 DNA, 45 bases read in frame from base 1. TCRbeta CDR3 regions were amplified from genomic DNA by means of the immunoSEQ Assay, a bias-controlled multiplex PCR. The study's own analysis went as follows. The number of nucleated cells in each sample was estimated from the amplification of reference gene primers within the assay. To quantify the absolute abundance of each unique TCRbeta CDR3 rearrangement, sequence reads were collapsed and filtered. Productive Simpson clonality was computed per sample as the square root of Simpson's diversity index over productive rearrangements. Held by TCRdb, this immuneACCESS table contains in-frame sequences only and omits some clones. Under half of the omission traces to an unresolved V gene where checked; the cause of the rest is unknown. D and trimming come from the DNA, and the V and J calls and clone size come from that table. The sample has around 93,000 clones on record, approximately 89% of them singletons. In total, the top ten clones hold 11% of the sample.

Collaborating institutions collected whole blood in K2EDTA tubes following their own protocols. For TCRbeta analysis, collaborators shipped samples as frozen whole blood, isolated PBMCs, or DNA extracted from either of those sample types. Notes on this clone: Its antigen is unknown. Per-base quality was not reported, and no clone a single base away is much larger than it.

Here the chain combines TRBV10-1 and TRBJ2-2, with 8 central nucleotides matching TRBD1. Material: peripheral blood. The source of this sequence is a man older than 75 with acute or convalescent COVID-19. The nucleotide sequence is given as TGCGCCAGCAGTCCCGGGACAGGTTACACCGGGGAGCTGTTTTTT. Its protein is CASSPGTGYTGELFF.